These T cell receptor beta chains were read from a single sample in a study of cytomegalovirus exposure and HLA in healthy donors. TCRdb's table, derived via immunoSEQ multiplex PCR, lists solely in-frame clones and lacks some. The top ten clones hold around 5.6% of a sample with 150,000 to 180,000 clones, 70% to 90% of them seen once. The sample comprised PBMCs. The receptor set was obtained from a woman aged 40-49 years in good health and CMV-seropositive. CDR3s include the opening cysteine and the closing phenylalanine or tryptophan. D genes are given only for firm matches. A row's size may be missing; if present it is once, few, many or a size class.

-,TRBJ2-2,TRBD2,TRBV7-9,TGTGCCAGCAGCTTACCGGGAGGGCCCACCGGGGAGCTGTTTTTT,CASSLPGGPTGELFF
-,TRBJ1-2,-,TRBV18,TGTGCCAGCTCAGCCTACCGGGGGAATCTGAACTATGGCTACACCTTC,CASSAYRGNLNYGYTF
-,TRBJ2-2,TRBD1,TRBV11-3,TGTGCCAGCAGCCCCGGGACGACAGGGGGGGAGCTGTTTTTT,CASSPGTTGGELFF
-,TRBJ2-2,-,TRBV5-1,TGCGCCAGCAGCTTGGTCTTGGCCTTCCCCGGGGAGCTGTTTTTT,CASSLVLAFPGELFF
-,TRBJ2-4,TRBD1,TRBV6-1,TGTGCCAGCAGTGACAGCGGGACAGGGAAGGACATTCAGTACTTC,CASSDSGTGKDIQYF
-,TRBJ1-2,-,TRBV6-5,TGTGCCAGCACTACTTTAGGGGGAAACTATGGCTACACCTTC,CASTTLGGNYGYTF
few,TRBJ2-3,-,TRBV6-1,TGTGCCAGCAGTGAAAGACAGCCCACAGATACGCAGTATTTT,CASSERQPTDTQYF
-,TRBJ2-1,TRBD2,TRBV7-9,TGTGCCAGCAGCGCCCGGTTAAGCGGGACTTACAATGAGCAGTTCTTC,CASSARLSGTYNEQFF
-,TRBJ1-2,-,TRBV28,TGTGCCAGCACCTCTAACTATGGCTACACCTTC,CASTSNYGYTF
-,TRBJ2-7,TRBD2,TRBV19,TGTGCCAGTAGTACTACTAGCGGATCCTACGAGCAGTACTTC,CASSTTSGSYEQYF
-,TRBJ1-6,TRBD1,TRBV27,TGTGCCAGCAGTTTATCTACGACAGGGCTTTCACCCCTCCACTTT,CASSLSTTGLSPLHF
-,TRBJ1-6,TRBD1,TRBV19,TGTGCCAGTAGTATGCCAGGGGGTTCACCCCTCCACTTT,CASSMPGGSPLHF
-,TRBJ1-3,-,TRBV2,TGTGCCAGCAGTGAATGGGCGGTCCGGGAGAGCTCTGGAAACACCATATATTTT,CASSEWAVRESSGNTIYF
-,TRBJ2-5,-,TRBV30,TGTGCCTGGAGTGTACAGCGGCGGCCGGGGACCCAGTACTTC,CAWSVQRRPGTQYF
-,TRBJ2-4,-,TRBV15,TGTGCCACCAGCAGAACAGGGACTACGGGCATTCAGTACTTC,CATSRTGTTGIQYF
-,TRBJ2-3,-,TRBV4-2,TGTGCCAGCAGCCAGCTCCCAGGGGGGGCGGGAGGTCCCACAGATACGCAGTATTTT,CASSQLPGGAGGPTDTQYF
-,TRBJ2-1,TRBD1,TRBV2,TGTGCCAGCAGGCTCCGGGACAGGGCTGACAATGAGCAGTTCTTC,CASRLRDRADNEQFF
-,TRBJ2-1,-,TRBV21-1,TGTGCCAGCGGAGGAGGGGTTGACAGTCGCCGGGGCAGTGAGCAGTTCTTC,CASGGGVDSRRGSEQFF
-,TRBJ1-1,-,TRBV5-1,TGCGCCAGCAGACCCGGACAAACGAACACTGAAGCTTTCTTT,CASRPGQTNTEAFF
-,TRBJ1-5,TRBD1,TRBV6-1,TGTGCCAGCAGTGACGCCGACAGGGATCAGCCCCAGCATTTT,CASSDADRDQPQHF
-,TRBJ1-6,-,TRBV5-1,TGCGCCAGCAGACCCACGGGAAGGTCACCCCTCCACTTT,CASRPTGRSPLHF